Below, 17 T cell receptor beta chains from the same sample are listed, as sequenced in a study of blood T cell repertoires in COVID-19 (dated by TCRdb to about 2020). Libraries were prepared through the immunoSEQ multiplex PCR assay. Drawn from immuneACCESS, this table holds only the in-frame rearrangements with V and J called that TCRdb kept. Clones are partly lost; checked studies trace under half to an unresolved V gene and leave the rest unexplained. For this sample there are under 200,000 clones; more than 85% appear just once. The biggest ten clones account for 7% of the sample. The sequenced material came from peripheral blood. The receptors shown here come from a woman older than 75 in a cohort sampled during active or convalescent COVID-19.

The chain joins TRBV4-3 to TRBJ2-7, with 11 bases aligning to TRBD1. The V segment lost 0 bases and the J segment 6 bases; nucleotides outside the gene matches: 10. This CDR3 is built from 17 residues. Germline V gene sequence: CDR1 LGHNA, CDR2 YSLEER. The CDR3 DNA reads as TGCGCCAGCAGCCAAGACCCTGAGGACAGGGGGCTCGGCGAGCAGTACTTC. It encodes CASSQDPEDRGLGEQYF.

V and J are TRBV21-1 and TRBJ2-7; TRBD1 reflects the table's D call only, with no check against the DNA. TRBV21-1 counts as a pseudogene. The CDR3 sequence is 16 residues long. In nucleotides, the CDR3 is TGTGCCAGCAGCAAAGGAGGGACAGGGGGCTTCTACGAGCAGTACTTC. This gives the protein CASSKGGTGGFYEQYF.

This clone was detected a few times. The chain joins TRBV5-6 to TRBJ1-1; TRBD1 might be the D (5 bases). The CDR3 is 15 residues long. The germline CDR1 and CDR2 sequences are SGHDT and YYEEEE. With 4 bases removed from V and 1 base from J, the gap between germline ends came to 14 bases. The CDR3 sequence: CASSGDRYKNTEAFF. CDR3 bases: TGTGCCAGCAGCGGAGACAGATACAAGAACACTGAAGCTTTCTTT.

The V and J genes are TRBV29-1 and TRBJ1-2; 8 nucleotides align to TRBD1. In germline, CDR1 is SQVTM, CDR2 ANQGSEA. V dropped 4 bases and J dropped 4; count of bases not matched to a gene: 8. This CDR3 comprises 14 residues. This chain's CDR3 is CSVAGQGSGYGYTF. As DNA, the CDR3 is TGCAGCGTTGCCGGACAGGGCTCCGGCTATGGCTACACCTTC.

J is TRBJ1-2 and V is TRBV6-2 or TRBV6-3; weak D call: TRBD1 (6 bases). The CDR3 extends over 14 amino acids. V lost 0 bases and J 2 bases, leaving 7 bases between the germline ends. Per germline, CDR1 MNHEY and CDR2 SVGEGT. The CDR3 loop reads CASSYSGTNYGYTF. The CDR3 nucleotides are TGTGCCAGCAGTTACTCCGGGACAAACTATGGCTACACCTTC.

The V and J genes are TRBV19 and TRBJ2-4, with a tentative D call TRBD1 (6 bases). This CDR3 has 14 residues. With 5 bases removed from V and 1 base from J, the gap between germline ends came to 9 bases. The germline CDR1 and CDR2 sequences are LNHDA and SQIVND (reference sequence). The CDR3 DNA reads as TGTGCCAGTAGTCTCCAGGGGGCCAAAAACATTCAGTACTTC. Its translation: CASSLQGAKNIQYF.

Written as DNA, the CDR3 is TGTGCCAGCAGCTTGGCGACAGGGGAATTTGCCAATGAGCAGTTCTTC. Translation gives CASSLATGEFANEQFF. This rearrangement joins TRBV7-9 to TRBJ2-1; 8 bases are a match to TRBD1. The CDR3 runs 16 residues. V lost 3 bases, J lost 6 bases, and 10 bases stayed unmatched. The germline V gene has CDR1 SEHNR and CDR2 FQNEAQ (reference sequence).

This chain connects TRBV6-2 or TRBV6-3 to TRBJ2-7; D not certain. Germline lookup yields CDR1 MNHEY and CDR2 SVGEGT. The CDR3 loop spans 13 amino acids. The V and J ends lost 2 bases and 3 bases respectively, with 8 bases between them. CDR3 amino acids: CASSYEDIYEQYF. CDR3 in DNA: TGTGCCAGCAGTTACGAGGATATCTACGAGCAGTACTTC.

The chain employs TRBV28 and TRBJ1-5; 12 positions agree with TRBD1. Trimming removed 1 base from V and 6 bases from J; junction bases left unmatched: 10. The CDR3 runs 18 residues. CDR1 and CDR2 from the germline V gene are MDHEN and SYDVKM. The chain's CDR3 is CASSLSRVRDRGRQPQHF. The CDR3 nucleotides read TGTGCCAGCAGTTTATCGCGTGTCCGGGACAGGGGGCGTCAGCCCCAGCATTTT.

This clone occurred a few times. The rearrangement joins TRBV19 to TRBJ1-2; D gene uncertain. The CDR3 is 15 amino acids. V lost 3 bases, J lost 6 bases, and 17 bases lay in between. Germline loops: CDR1 LNHDA, CDR2 SQIVND (reference sequence). The CDR3 nucleotides read TGTGCCAGTAGTATTAATGAGGTTTGGAAGGATGGCTACACCTTC. It specifies CASSINEVWKDGYTF.

This clone was seen once. This chain uses TRBV18 with TRBJ1-1, with 9 bases lining up with TRBD1. V lost 3 bases, J lost 1 base, and 0 bases stayed unmatched. CDR1 and CDR2 from the germline V gene are KGHSH and LQKENI. The CDR3 is 14 amino acids. The CDR3 spells CASSPGQGNTEAFF. In nucleotides, the CDR3 is TGTGCCAGCTCACCGGGACAGGGGAACACTGAAGCTTTCTTT. The full variable domain, its missing parts supplied by reference TRBV18 and TRBJ1-1, is NAGVMQNPRHLVRRRGQEARLRCSPMKGHSHVYWYRQLPEEGLKFMVYLQKENIIDESGMPKERFSAEFPKEGPSILRIQQVVRGDSAAYFCASSPGQGNTEAFFGQGTRLTVV.

The gene calls are TRBV7-9 and TRBJ2-2; TRBD2 agrees at 16 bases. V shed 4 bases and J 4 bases; nucleotides not matched to a gene: 6. The germline gives CDR1 SEHNR, CDR2 FQNEAQ (reference sequence). The CDR3 length is 18 residues. The chain's CDR3 is CASSWGLAGGPSTGELFF. DNA for the CDR3: TGTGCCAGCAGCTGGGGACTAGCGGGAGGGCCGAGCACCGGGGAGCTGTTTTTT.

The chain is built from TRBV7-8 and TRBJ1-2, with 9 bases lining up with TRBD1. The CDR3 spans 15 residues. In germline, CDR1 is SGHVS, CDR2 FQNEAQ. The V gene end was trimmed by 4 bases and the J gene end by 4 bases; junction bases not matched to a gene: 7. The CDR3 DNA sequence: TGTGCCAGCAGCTGGGCCGGGACAGGGATCTATGGCTACACCTTC. As protein: CASSWAGTGIYGYTF.

The rearrangement links TRBV20-1 to TRBJ2-1; D gene uncertain. Germline CDR1 and CDR2: DFQATT and SNEGSKA (reference sequence). The V gene lost 2 bases and the J gene lost 7 bases, with 3 bases spanning the gap. The CDR3 consists of 10 residues. In DNA form, the CDR3 reads TGCAGTGCTAGACTTAATGAGCAGTTCTTC. Its translation is CSARLNEQFF.

This chain connects TRBV14 to TRBJ2-3; D is ambiguous. This CDR3 spans 13 amino acids. V was trimmed by 5 bases and J by 6 bases, leaving 12 bases between them. Germline V gives CDR1 SGHDN, CDR2 FVKESK. The CDR3 DNA sequence: TGTGCCAGCAGCGACTTCCTCACGGATACGCAGTATTTT. Residues: CASSDFLTDTQYF.

The rearrangement uses TRBV10-3 and TRBJ2-2; 11 bases are a match to TRBD2. The CDR3 runs 20 residues. J gave up 6 bases and V 8 bases, and 23 bases lay outside the gene matches. CDR1 and CDR2 (germline): ENHRY, SYGVKD. The CDR3, as DNA: TGTGCCATCGAAAGGAGGACAGCCCGAGATCGACTAGCGGGGCCCGGGGAGCTGTTTTTT. Residues: CAIERRTARDRLAGPGELFF.

The chain carries TRBV11-3 and TRBJ2-7, with TRBD2 identical over 14 bases. Trimming took 0 bases from V and 0 from J; bases not matched to a gene: 10. The CDR3 runs to 20 residues. Per germline, CDR1 SGHNT and CDR2 YENEEA. Written as DNA, the CDR3 is TGTGCCAGCAGCTTAGAATCGTGGACTAGCGGGGGGACCTTCTCCTACGAGCAGTACTTC. It yields the protein CASSLESWTSGGTFSYEQYF.